This T cell receptor (beta chain) was sequenced in a study of T cell repertoires in cytomegalovirus infection. The CDR3 totals 18 residues. The germline V and J ends were trimmed by 4 bases and 7 bases, with 26 bases remaining between them. Per germline, CDR1 SGHVS and CDR2 FNYEAQ. In this sample, this clonotype turned up many times. Using its own MiXCR run on the reads, TCRdb lists one record per CDR3 protein. The sample includes some 600,000 distinct CDR3 sequences, more than 20% of them seen just once. The sequence derives from a human donor in good health (CMV status not recorded). Some clones in this sample may be carry-over from other donors' samples. Sequenced: CD8+ T cells from PBMCs. The V gene is TRBV7-6, the J gene TRBJ2-1; D is unresolved. CDR3 residues: CASSYIPGRTPVGNEQFF. In DNA, the CDR3 is TGTGCCAGCAGCTACATCCCAGGCAGGACGCCGGTCGGGAATGAGCAGTTCTTC.